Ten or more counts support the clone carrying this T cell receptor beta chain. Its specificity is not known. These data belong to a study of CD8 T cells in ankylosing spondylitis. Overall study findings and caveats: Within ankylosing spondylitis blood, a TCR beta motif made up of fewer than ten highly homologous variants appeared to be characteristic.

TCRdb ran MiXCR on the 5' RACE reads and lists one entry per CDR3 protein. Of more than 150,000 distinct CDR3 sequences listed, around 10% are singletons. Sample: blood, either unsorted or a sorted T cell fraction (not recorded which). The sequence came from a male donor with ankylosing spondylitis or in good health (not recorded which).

The CDR3 reads CASSLTADTEAFF. CDR3 sequence (DNA): TGTGCCAGCAGCCTAACGGCGGACACTGAAGCTTTCTTT. The rearrangement uses TRBV3-1 and TRBJ1-1, with no clear D. The CDR3 has 13 amino acids. V was pared by 4 bases and J by 3 bases, with 9 bases between. Looked up from germline, CDR1 is LGHDT and CDR2 is YNNKEL (reference sequence).